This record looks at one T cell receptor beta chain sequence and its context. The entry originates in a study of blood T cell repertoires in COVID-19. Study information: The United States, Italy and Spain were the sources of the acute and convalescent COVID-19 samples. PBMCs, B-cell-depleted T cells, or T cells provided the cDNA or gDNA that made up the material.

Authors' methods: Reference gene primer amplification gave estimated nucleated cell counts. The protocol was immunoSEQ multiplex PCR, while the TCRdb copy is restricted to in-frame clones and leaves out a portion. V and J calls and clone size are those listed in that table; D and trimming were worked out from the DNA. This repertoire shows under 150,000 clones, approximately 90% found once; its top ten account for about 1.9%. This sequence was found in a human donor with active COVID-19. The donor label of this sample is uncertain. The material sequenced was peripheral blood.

The CDR3, as DNA: TGTGCCATCAGTGGCCCAGCGGGGTCCTCTAGCACAGATACGCAGTATTTT. Protein: CAISGPAGSSSTDTQYF. The chain has TRBV10-3 and TRBJ2-3; 7 bases fit TRBD2. CDR3 length: 17 amino acids. V trimming: 4 bases; J trimming: 0 bases; junction bases outside the gene matches: 10. Germline V CDR1 and CDR2: ENHRY, SYGVKD.